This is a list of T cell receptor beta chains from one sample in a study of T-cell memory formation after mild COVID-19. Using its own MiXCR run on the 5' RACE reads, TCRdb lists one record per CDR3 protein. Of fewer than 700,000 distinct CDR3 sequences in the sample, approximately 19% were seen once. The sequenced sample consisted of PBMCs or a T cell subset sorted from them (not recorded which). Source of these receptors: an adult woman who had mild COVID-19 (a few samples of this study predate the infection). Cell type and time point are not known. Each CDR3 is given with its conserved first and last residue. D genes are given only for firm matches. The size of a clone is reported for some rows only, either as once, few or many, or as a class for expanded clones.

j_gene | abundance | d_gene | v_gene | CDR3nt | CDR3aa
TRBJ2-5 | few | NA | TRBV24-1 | TGTGCCACCAGTGCTCGTCCGACAGGACCCCAAGAGACCCAGTACTTC | CATSARPTGPQETQYF
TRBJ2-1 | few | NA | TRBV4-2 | TGTGCCAGCAGCCAAGAATATGAGCAGTTCTTC | CASSQEYEQFF
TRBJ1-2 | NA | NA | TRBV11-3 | TGTGCCAGCGGTACGGTGTATGGCTACACCTTC | CASGTVYGYTF
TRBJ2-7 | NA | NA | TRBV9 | TGTGCCAGCAGCTTCGGACGGGCCGACACCTACGAGCAGTACTTC | CASSFGRADTYEQYF
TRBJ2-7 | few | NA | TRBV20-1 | TGCAGTGCTAGATCTGCCGAGGTGACCTACGAGCAGTACTTC | CSARSAEVTYEQYF
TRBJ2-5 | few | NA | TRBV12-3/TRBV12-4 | TGTGCCAGCAGTAGTGAGTTAGAGTTACAAGAGACCCAGTACTTC | CASSSELELQETQYF
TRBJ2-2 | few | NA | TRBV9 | TGTGCCAGCAGCGGGCCAGCAGGGGAGCTGTTTTTT | CASSGPAGELFF
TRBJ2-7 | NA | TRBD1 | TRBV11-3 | TGTGCCAGCAGCTCAGACGACAGGGTTGAGAACTTC | CASSSDDRVENF
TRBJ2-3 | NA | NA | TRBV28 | TGTGCCAGCAGTTTACAGGGTCATACGCAGTATTTT | CASSLQGHTQYF
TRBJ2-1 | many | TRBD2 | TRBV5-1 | TGCGCCAGCACCCCTTTAGCGGGGGCCCCCAATGAGCAGTTCTTC | CASTPLAGAPNEQFF
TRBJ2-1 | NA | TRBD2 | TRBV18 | TGTGCCAGCTCACCAAGGACTAGCGGGGGCGGTGAGCAGTTCTTC | CASSPRTSGGGEQFF
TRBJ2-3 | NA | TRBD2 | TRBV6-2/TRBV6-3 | TGTGCCACAACACGGGGACTAGCAAGGGCAGATACGCAGTATTTT | CATTRGLARADTQYF
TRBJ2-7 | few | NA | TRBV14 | TGTGCCAGCAGCCAAGAGCTCGGGACATCCTACGAGCAGTACTTC | CASSQELGTSYEQYF
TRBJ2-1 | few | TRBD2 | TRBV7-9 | TGTGCCAGCACTGAGAGCGGGAGCATGGACAATGAGCAGTTCTTC | CASTESGSMDNEQFF
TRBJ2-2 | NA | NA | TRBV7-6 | TGTGCCAGCAGCTTAGGGGGGGGCCACGACGGGGAGCTGTTTTTT | CASSLGGGHDGELFF
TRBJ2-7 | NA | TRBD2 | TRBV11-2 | TGTGCCAGCAGCTGGTTCCGGGACAGCGGGGGGACAAACTACGAGCAGTACTTC | CASSWFRDSGGTNYEQYF
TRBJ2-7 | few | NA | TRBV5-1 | TGCGCCAGCAGCCTTCACGACCCTGCTCCCCCTTACGAGCAGTACTTC | CASSLHDPAPPYEQYF
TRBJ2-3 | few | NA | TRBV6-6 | TGTGCCAGCCTAAGGGGGGGAGGGAAGGATACGCAGTATTTT | CASLRGGGKDTQYF
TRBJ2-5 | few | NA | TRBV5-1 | TGCGCCAGCAGCTTGAGACAATTTGGAGAGACCCAGTACTTC | CASSLRQFGETQYF
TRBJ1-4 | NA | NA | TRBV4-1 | TGCGCCAGCAGCCAACTCGGGGTAACTAATGAAAAACTGTTTTTT | CASSQLGVTNEKLFF
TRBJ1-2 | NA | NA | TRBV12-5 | TGTGCTAGTGGCTTTGATACGACAGCCTACTATGGCTACACCTTC | CASGFDTTAYYGYTF
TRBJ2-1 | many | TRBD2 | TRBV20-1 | TGCAGCACGGACGGGAGGGCCAACAACAATGAGCAGTTCTTC | CSTDGRANNNEQFF